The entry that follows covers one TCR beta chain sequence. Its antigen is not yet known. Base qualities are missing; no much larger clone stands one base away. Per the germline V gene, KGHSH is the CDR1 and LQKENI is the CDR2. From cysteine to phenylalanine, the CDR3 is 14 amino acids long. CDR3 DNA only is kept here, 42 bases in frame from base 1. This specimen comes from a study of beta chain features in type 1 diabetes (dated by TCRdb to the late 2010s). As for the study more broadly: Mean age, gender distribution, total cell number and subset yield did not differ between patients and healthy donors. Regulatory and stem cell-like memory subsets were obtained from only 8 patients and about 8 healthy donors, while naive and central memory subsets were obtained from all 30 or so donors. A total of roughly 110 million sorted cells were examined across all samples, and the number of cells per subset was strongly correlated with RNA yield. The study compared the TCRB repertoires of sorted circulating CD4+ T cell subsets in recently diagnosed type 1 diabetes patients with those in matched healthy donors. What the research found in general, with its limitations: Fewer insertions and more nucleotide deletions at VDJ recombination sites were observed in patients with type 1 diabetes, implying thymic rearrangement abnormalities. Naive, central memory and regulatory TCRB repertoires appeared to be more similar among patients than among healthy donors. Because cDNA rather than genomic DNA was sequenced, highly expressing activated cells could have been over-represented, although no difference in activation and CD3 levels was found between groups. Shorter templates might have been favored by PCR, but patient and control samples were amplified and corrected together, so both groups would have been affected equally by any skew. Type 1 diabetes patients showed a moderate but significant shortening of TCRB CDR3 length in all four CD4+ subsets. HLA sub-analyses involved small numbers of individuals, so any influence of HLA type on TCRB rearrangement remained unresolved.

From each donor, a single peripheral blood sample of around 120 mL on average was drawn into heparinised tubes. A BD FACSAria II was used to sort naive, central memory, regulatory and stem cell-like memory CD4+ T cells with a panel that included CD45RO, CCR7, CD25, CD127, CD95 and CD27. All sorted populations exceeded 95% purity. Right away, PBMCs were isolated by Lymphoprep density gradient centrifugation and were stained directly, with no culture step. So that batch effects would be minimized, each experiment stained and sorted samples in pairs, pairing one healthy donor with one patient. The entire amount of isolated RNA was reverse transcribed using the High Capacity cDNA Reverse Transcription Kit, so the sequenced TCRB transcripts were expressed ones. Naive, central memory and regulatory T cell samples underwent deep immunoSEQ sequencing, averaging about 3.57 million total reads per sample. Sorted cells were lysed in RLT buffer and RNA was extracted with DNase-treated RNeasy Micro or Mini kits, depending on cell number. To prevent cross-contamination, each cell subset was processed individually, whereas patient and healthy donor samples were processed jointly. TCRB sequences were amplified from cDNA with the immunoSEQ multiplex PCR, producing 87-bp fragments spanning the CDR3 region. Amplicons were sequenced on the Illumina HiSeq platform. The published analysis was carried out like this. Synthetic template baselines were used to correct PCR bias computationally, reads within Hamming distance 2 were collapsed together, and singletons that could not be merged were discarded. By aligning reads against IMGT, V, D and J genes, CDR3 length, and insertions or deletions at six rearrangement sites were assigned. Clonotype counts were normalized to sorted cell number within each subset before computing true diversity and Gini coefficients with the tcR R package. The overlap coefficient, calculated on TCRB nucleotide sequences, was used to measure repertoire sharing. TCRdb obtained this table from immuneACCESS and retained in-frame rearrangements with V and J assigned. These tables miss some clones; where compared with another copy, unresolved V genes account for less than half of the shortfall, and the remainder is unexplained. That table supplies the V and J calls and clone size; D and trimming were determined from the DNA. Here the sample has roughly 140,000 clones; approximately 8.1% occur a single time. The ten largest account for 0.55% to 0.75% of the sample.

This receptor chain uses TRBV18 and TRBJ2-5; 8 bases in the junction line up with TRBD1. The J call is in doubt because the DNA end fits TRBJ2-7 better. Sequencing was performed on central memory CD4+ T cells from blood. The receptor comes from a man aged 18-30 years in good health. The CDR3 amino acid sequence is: CASSPPATGDEQYF. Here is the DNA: TGTGCCAGCTCACCTCCTGCGACAGGGGACGAGCAGTACTTC.